The T cell receptor beta chain under discussion was sequenced for a study of radiotherapy plus CTLA-4 blockade in lung cancer. Germline CDR1 and CDR2: SGHTA and FQGTGA. This CDR3 is 15 amino acids long. The V gene end was trimmed by 5 bases and the J gene end by 5 bases; junction bases not matched to a gene: 8. This clone was counted a single time. Its target is unknown. Study findings and constraints: Subsequent to radiotherapy plus ipilimumab, tumor-derived TCR clones underwent expansion in blood. Reportedly, early blood T cell clone dynamics best predicted response, with interferon-beta.

Measured with immunoSEQ multiplex PCR; TCRdb has only the in-frame clones, and not every one. The sample lists 65,000 to 90,000 clones, 87% occurring once. This receptor was taken from a human donor with non-small cell lung cancer that progressed on radiotherapy plus ipilimumab. The chain recombines TRBV7-3 with TRBJ2-5; 10 nucleotides align to TRBD2. Sample: peripheral blood, taken from a patient treated with radiotherapy plus ipilimumab. The CDR3 DNA reads as TGTGCCAGCAGCATCCGAGCGGGAGGGGTGGAGACCCAGTACTTC. Translated: CASSIRAGGVETQYF.